Presented here are 24 T cell receptor beta chains from one specimen sequenced in a study of shared clonotypes between healthy human individuals. Assay: immunoSEQ multiplex PCR; the TCRdb copy retains only in-frame clones and omits some. The top ten hold roughly 0.15% of the sample, which has roughly 2.6 million clones, roughly 92% seen once. The sequenced material came from naive CD4+ T cells sorted from blood. The sample's subset: CD45RA+ positively selected. Source of these receptors: a man aged 18 to 30 in good health.

The chain is built from TRBV6-1 and TRBJ1-2; TRBD1 aligns across 7 bases. This CDR3 region has 14 residues. CDR1 and CDR2 (germline): MNHNS, SASEGT. The ends lost 5 bases at V and 4 bases at J; junction bases unmatched: 7. DNA for the CDR3: TGTGCCAGCAGTCTCCGGGGGGACAGCTATGGCTACACCTTC. The encoded protein is CASSLRGDSYGYTF.

The chain is built from TRBV30 and TRBJ2-3; TRBD2 agrees at 10 bases. The CDR3 is 19 residues long. V trimming: 2 bases; J trimming: 2 bases; junction bases outside the gene matches: 16. CDR1 GTSNPN and CDR2 SVGIG come from the germline V gene (reference sequence). CDR3 sequence: CAWSPGTSASGIFTDTQYF. CDR3 DNA: TGTGCCTGGAGTCCCGGGACTAGCGCCTCTGGGATTTTCACAGATACGCAGTATTTT.

The chain has TRBV5-1 and TRBJ2-1; 8 bases match TRBD2. The CDR3 covers 15 residues. Trimming at V came to 4 bases and at J to 5 bases, leaving 8 bases not matched to a gene. Germline assignment: CDR1 SGHRS and CDR2 YFSETQ. In DNA form, the CDR3 reads TGCGCCAGCAGCAACCTCCCGGGGGGGAACAATGAGCAGTTCTTC. Translation gives CASSNLPGGNNEQFF.

CDR3 sequence reads: CASSPHHATNEKLFF. CDR3 DNA: TGTGCCAGCTCACCACATCATGCAACTAATGAAAAACTGTTTTTT. The J gene is TRBJ1-4, the V gene TRBV18; D gene uncertain. The CDR3 length is 15 residues. The ends were cut back, 1 base at V and 0 bases at J, with 6 bases in the middle. The germline gives CDR1 KGHSH, CDR2 LQKENI.

This clone turned up a few times. V gene TRBV28 combines with J gene TRBJ1-5; 7 positions agree with TRBD1. Looked up from germline, CDR1 is MDHEN and CDR2 is SYDVKM. The J segment lost 5 bases and the V segment lost 6 bases, leaving 4 bases of the junction unmatched. The CDR3 runs to 13 residues. CDR3 amino acids: CASRGQADQPQHF. CDR3 bases: TGTGCCAGCAGAGGACAGGCGGATCAGCCCCAGCATTTT.

Turning to this clone: The same CDR3 can be traced to other DNA sequences in this sample. The chain carries TRBV18 and TRBJ1-3; no clear D gene. Germline V gene sequence: CDR1 KGHSH, CDR2 LQKENI. The length of the CDR3 is 13 residues. V was pared by 2 bases and J by 4 bases, with 6 bases between. CDR3 nucleotides: TGTGCCAGCTCACCAGGCGCGGGAAACACCATATATTTT. Translating gives CASSPGAGNTIYF.

The chain couples TRBV11-2 to TRBJ2-3, with unresolved D. CDR1 and CDR2 from the germline V gene are SGHAT and FQNNGV. The CDR3 has 16 amino acids. The V end lost 1 base, the J end lost 5 bases, and 16 bases lay between the germline ends. CDR3 protein: CASSLVGGTLLDTQYF. CDR3 nucleotide sequence: TGTGCCAGCAGCTTAGTAGGCGGCACGCTTCTAGATACGCAGTATTTT.

V usage is TRBV19 and J usage is TRBJ2-5; possibly TRBD2 for D (5 bases). The CDR3 length is 13 residues. Germline V gene data show CDR1 as LNHDA and CDR2 as SQIVND (reference sequence). V lost 6 bases and J lost 7, with 15 bases in between. The CDR3 is CASSGPGFGTQYF. For the CDR3, the DNA is TGTGCCAGTAGCGGGCCGGGGTTCGGGACCCAGTACTTC.

The chain links TRBV28 to TRBJ1-1; D unresolved. V was shortened by 3 bases and J by 5 bases, with 10 bases between the two germline ends. Per the germline V gene, CDR1 is MDHEN and CDR2 is SYDVKM. The CDR3 sequence is 13 residues long. As DNA, the CDR3 is TGTGCCAGCAGTTTGTCGTGGGCAACTGAAGCTTTCTTT. It codes for CASSLSWATEAFF.

The V call is TRBV5-5, the J call TRBJ1-5, with 8 nucleotides matching TRBD1. Germline loops: CDR1 SGHKS, CDR2 YYEKEE (reference sequence). The J segment lost 6 bases and the V segment lost 4 bases, leaving 6 bases of the junction unmatched. The CDR3 has 14 residues. CDR3 in amino acids: CASSPDRGGQPQHF. Written as DNA, the CDR3 is TGTGCCAGCAGCCCTGACAGGGGTGGTCAGCCCCAGCATTTT.

This chain uses TRBV30 with TRBJ2-2; TRBD1 or TRBD2 may be the D gene (7 bases each). V dropped 4 bases and J dropped 6 bases, with 12 bases sitting between them. From germline, CDR1 is GTSNPN and CDR2 SVGIG (reference sequence). The CDR3 has 13 amino acids. The CDR3 spells CAWNAGGAGELFF. The CDR3, as DNA: TGTGCCTGGAATGCAGGGGGGGCCGGGGAGCTGTTTTTT. Complete variable domain (other parts from reference TRBV30 and TRBJ2-2): SQTIHQWPATLVQPVGSPLSLECTVEGTSNPNLYWYRQAAGRGLQLLFYSVGIGQISSEVPQNLSASRPQDRQFILSSKKLLLSDSGFYLCAWNAGGAGELFFGEGSRLTVL.

The genes are TRBV4-1 and TRBJ1-2; D is unclear. The CDR3 totals 13 residues. Germline assignment: CDR1 MGHRA and CDR2 YSYEKL. Trimming shortened V by 0 bases and J by 4 bases, and 6 bases separated the two germline ends. The CDR3 DNA reads as TGCGCCAGCAGCCAAGATCCGTTCTATGGCTACACCTTC. Protein product: CASSQDPFYGYTF.

V usage is TRBV5-6 and J usage is TRBJ2-7; the D is unclear. The CDR3 has 13 amino acids. With 3 bases removed from V and 4 bases from J, the gap between germline ends came to 11 bases. CDR1 is SGHDT and CDR2 is YYEEEE in the germline V gene. The CDR3 is CASSYEMDYEQYF. CDR3 sequence (DNA): TGTGCCAGCAGCTATGAGATGGATTACGAGCAGTACTTC.

The chain uses TRBV7-9 and TRBJ2-3, with 7 bases aligning to TRBD1. The CDR3 consists of 17 residues. The V gene's germline CDR1 is SEHNR and CDR2 FQNEAQ (reference sequence). The junction had 14 bases not matched to a gene; V was cut back by 0 bases and J by 8 bases. The CDR3 DNA reads as TGTGCCAGCAGCTTAGCGCTTGGGACAGTCCCCACCACTACGCAGTATTTT. This sequence encodes CASSLALGTVPTTTQYF.

The chain joins TRBV7-2 to TRBJ2-3; D gene ambiguous. This CDR3 has 14 amino acids. V lost 3 bases to trimming and J lost 0 bases, with 7 bases between them. Germline lookup yields CDR1 SGHTA and CDR2 FQGNSA. The chain's CDR3 is CASSFDGSTDTQYF. The DNA for the CDR3 is TGTGCCAGCAGCTTTGATGGGAGCACAGATACGCAGTATTTT.

J is TRBJ2-7 and V is TRBV7-2; tentative D call: TRBD1 (6 bases). The CDR3 spans 13 residues. Trimming removed 5 bases from V and 6 bases from J, with 14 bases in between. Germline CDR1 is SGHTA and CDR2 is FQGNSA. The CDR3 region is CASSGKTGTEQYF. DNA for the CDR3: TGTGCCAGCAGCGGTAAGACAGGCACCGAGCAGTACTTC.

This clone was detected only a few times. V is TRBV9 and J is TRBJ1-4, with D perhaps TRBD1 (6 bases). CDR1 and CDR2 (germline): SGDLS, YYNGEE. Trimming took 4 bases from V and 2 from J, leaving 9 bases between them. The CDR3 sequence is 14 residues long. CDR3 in amino acids: CASSITGTNEKLFF. The DNA for the CDR3 is TGTGCCAGCAGCATTACAGGGACTAATGAAAAACTGTTTTTT. Full variable domain (outside the CDR3, taken from reference TRBV9 and TRBJ1-4): DSGVTQTPKHLITATGQRVTLRCSPRSGDLSVYWYQQSLDQGLQFLIQYYNGEERAKGNILERFSAQQFPDLHSELNLSSLELGDSALYFCASSITGTNEKLFFGSGTQLSVL.

This clone was observed once. The chain couples TRBV6-6 to TRBJ2-2; weak D call: TRBD1 (5 bases). Germline CDR1 is MNHNY and CDR2 is SVGAGI (reference sequence). This CDR3 contains 14 residues. The V end lost 7 bases, the J end lost 0 bases, and 9 bases lay between the germline ends. In DNA, the CDR3 is TGTGCCAGCAAACAGGACCCGAACACCGGGGAGCTGTTTTTT. Amino acids: CASKQDPNTGELFF.

The CDR3 nucleotides read TGTGCCAGCAGTTACTCCGACAAGGTTAACTATGGCTACACCTTC. Encoded protein: CASSYSDKVNYGYTF. This chain connects TRBV6-5 to TRBJ1-2; D unclear. Trimming stripped 0 bases from V and 1 base from J, with 9 bases between. This CDR3 region has 15 residues. Germline-derived CDR1 and CDR2 are MNHEY and SVGAGI.

The genes are TRBV6-6 and TRBJ2-2; a possible D gene is TRBD2 (7 bases). CDR1 is MNHNY and CDR2 is SVGAGI in the germline V gene (reference sequence). V was shortened by 8 bases and J by 6 bases, with 10 bases between the two germline ends. CDR3 size: 12 residues. The CDR3 region has the DNA TGTGCCAGCGGGGGGGGCGCCGGGGAGCTGTTTTTT. Protein sequence: CASGGGAGELFF.

The chain couples TRBV4-1 to TRBJ1-2; D ambiguous. The CDR3 runs to 13 residues. Germline V gene lookup returns CDR1 MGHRA and CDR2 YSYEKL. Trimming took 7 bases from V and 6 from J, leaving 15 bases between them. CDR3 residues: CASTSELYDGYTF. The CDR3 DNA sequence: TGCGCCAGCACCTCAGAGCTCTATGATGGCTACACCTTC.

The chain is built from TRBV2 and TRBJ2-2; 7 nucleotides align to TRBD1. The CDR3 has 14 residues. CDR1 is SNHLY and CDR2 is FYNNEI in the germline V gene. After removal of 10 bases from V and 7 bases from J, the junction contained 12 bases not matched to a gene. The CDR3 loop is CATNEQGNGGELFF. CDR3 DNA: TGTGCCACAAACGAACAGGGGAATGGCGGGGAGCTGTTTTTT. The full variable domain, with the rest looked up from reference TRBV2 and TRBJ2-2, is EPEVTQTPSHQVTQMGQEVILRCVPISNHLYFYWYRQILGQKVEFLVSFYNNEISEKSEIFDDQFSVERPDGSNFTLKIRSTKLEDSAMYFCATNEQGNGGELFFGEGSRLTVL.

This clone was found once. The V and J genes are TRBV7-2 and TRBJ2-7; D remains ambiguous. The CDR3 consists of 14 residues. Per germline, CDR1 SGHTA and CDR2 FQGNSA. With 3 bases removed from V and 2 bases from J, the gap between germline ends came to 11 bases. The CDR3 loop reads CASSFSSLTYEQYF. The CDR3 nucleotides are TGTGCCAGCAGCTTCTCGAGCTTAACCTACGAGCAGTACTTC.

The CDR3 protein is CASSWREATSGTSWVEQYF. The CDR3 DNA reads as TGCGCCAGCAGCTGGAGGGAGGCAACTAGCGGGACCTCGTGGGTCGAGCAGTACTTC. V usage is TRBV5-1 and J usage is TRBJ2-7, with TRBD2 matching 10 bases. Germline CDR1 is SGHRS and CDR2 is YFSETQ. The CDR3 is made up of 19 amino acids. V lost 3 bases and J lost 6; bases outside the gene matches: 21.